Included here is one T cell receptor (beta chain) sequence, with context. What this receptor recognizes is not known. The input lacks base qualities; no much larger clone sits a single base away. The sample belongs to a study of radiation and T cells in renal cell carcinoma (dated by TCRdb to about 2020). With regard to the full study: In total, about 50 samples, comprising some 25 tumors and approximately 27 peripheral blood samples, were subjected to TCR beta sequencing. Across all 50 or so samples, several million unique CDR3 nucleotide sequences, encoding 2.5 million to 3 million unique CDR3 amino acid sequences, were identified. The final blood draw was performed at 4 weeks after radiation, at the same time as nephrectomy.

The intended sense of this specimen's time point label: blood 4 weeks post-SBRT, at nephrectomy. The label giving this sample's treatment or condition can be read as: 15 Gy SBRT to primary tumor, nephrectomy 4 weeks later. The samples were obtained from a clinical trial, where primary renal cell carcinomas were treated with 15 Gy stereotactic body radiation therapy and then removed by nephrectomy 4 weeks afterward. To track tumor-enriched clonotypes, serial peripheral blood was sampled from radiation-treated patients at baseline and at 2 weeks and 4 weeks after SBRT. All patients had renal cell carcinoma with clear cell pathology. The QIAamp DNA Blood Mini Kit (Qiagen) was used to prepare genomic DNA for TCR sequencing. Samples were included in the analyses only if all quality control checks were passed. The CDR3 starts with the cysteine, ends with the phenylalanine, and has 15 residues. Only the CDR3 region is kept as DNA, spanning 45 bases read in frame from base 1. V sheds 1 base and J sheds 3 bases, leaving 10 bases between their ends. The germline V gene sets CDR1 to SGHRS and CDR2 to YFSETQ.

The immunoSEQ kit was used, according to the manufacturer's recommendations, to generate TCR beta libraries from genomic DNA. To prepare the libraries, a first multiplex PCR with proprietary primers was run, followed by a second PCR that added unique barcodes, and a bead cleanup was done after each round. Each sample batch included a kit-provided positive control reaction and a negative control reaction. The final libraries were assessed on an Agilent 4200 TapeStation D1000 ScreenTape, pooled by volume, and quantified by qPCR. Sequencing ran on an Illumina NextSeq500 with a MidOutput 150-cycle cartridge, using 156 Read1 and 15 Index1 cycles with kit custom primers. The pooled library was loaded at roughly 1 pM with around 20% PhiX control spiked in. Processing in the source paper ran as follows. The vendor-processed data were analyzed in R, and a clonotype was defined as all T cells that share the same CDR3 nucleotide sequence. For clone abundance analyses, frequencies were normalized to the 10,000 most abundant clones in each sample. Public T cell clones, which averaged fewer than five per sample, were excluded before analysis. Tumor-enriched clonotypes and baseline blood-enriched clonotypes were defined as those with an abundance difference of at least 32-fold between compartments. A beta-binomial differential abundance model was used to identify clonotypes that expanded or contracted between blood time points. The Baroni-Urbani and Buser coefficient was used to measure tumor-blood repertoire similarity, and groups were compared with two-tailed Wilcoxon tests in R. Not all clones reach the TCRdb copy of this immuneACCESS table, which keeps in-frame sequences only. Checked studies attribute under half of the gap to unresolved V genes and leave the rest unexplained. Clone size and the V and J calls come from that table; the DNA yielded D and trimming. The sample table contains over 90,000 clones; only one count was recorded for 70% to 85% of them. Of the sample, approximately 7.8% falls within the top ten clones.

Overall results and qualifications from the work: Because pretreatment tumor biopsies were not available, the baseline intratumoral presence of clonotypes could not be determined. An increase in top tumor clonotypes in blood was observed from baseline to 2 weeks post-radiation, followed by contraction by 4 weeks, which was taken to suggest transient expansion of tumor-resident clones. Blood repertoire dynamics were not followed beyond 4 weeks after treatment. The single-armed trial design could not address effects of radiation dose or scheduling on the TCR repertoire.

The clonotype comes from a man aged 60 to 75 with renal cell carcinoma. Sequenced here: blood, sampled from a patient whose treatment included radiotherapy and nephrectomy. The rearrangement joined TRBV5-1 to TRBJ2-2, with no confidently assigned D gene. CDR3 protein: CASSLNSRYTGELFF. The DNA is as follows: TGCGCCAGCAGCTTGAATAGCAGATACACCGGGGAGCTGTTTTTT.